These T cell receptor beta chains were read from a single sample in a study of shared clonotypes between healthy human individuals. Assay used: immunoSEQ multiplex PCR; TCRdb lists only in-frame clones, some missing. The table records a few million clones, over 90% of them present only once. Source material: naive CD4+ T cells from PBMCs. The receptor set was obtained from a man between 18 and 29 years old in good health. Some clones in this sample may be carry-over from other donors' samples. The CDR3 runs from the conserved cysteine through the conserved F or W. A D gene is named only where the DNA matches it firmly. The size of a clone is reported for some rows only, either as once, few or many, or as a class for expanded clones.

J gene | V gene | clone size | D gene | CDR3 DNA | CDR3 protein
TRBJ2-3 | TRBV9 | - | - | TGTGCCAGCAATAGAGCCTCGTCCACAGATACGCAGTATTTT | CASNRASSTDTQYF
TRBJ1-5 | TRBV9 | once | - | TGTGCCAGCAGCGTAGGAGAGTCGGCAGGGTCGAGCAATCAGCCCCAGCATTTT | CASSVGESAGSSNQPQHF
TRBJ2-3 | TRBV28 | - | TRBD2 | TGTGCCAGCAGTAAGGCGGGAGCAAGAACAGATACGCAGTATTTT | CASSKAGARTDTQYF
TRBJ2-7 | TRBV29-1 | - | - | TGCAGCGTTCCCAAGCCGGGTTCCTACGAGCAGTACTTC | CSVPKPGSYEQYF
TRBJ1-5 | TRBV28 | - | - | TGTGCCAGCAGTTTATTACGGAATCAGCCCCAGCATTTT | CASSLLRNQPQHF
TRBJ1-3 | TRBV7-2 | - | - | TGTGCCAGCAGCTTAGTTTCATGGAGCTCTGGAAACACCATATATTTT | CASSLVSWSSGNTIYF
TRBJ1-2 | TRBV7-3 | - | TRBD1 | TGTGCCAGCAGCCCCGGACAGGGCTATGGCTACACCTTC | CASSPGQGYGYTF
TRBJ1-2 | TRBV18 | - | - | TGTGCCAGCTCCTTCGGACTGGGGGGCTATGGCTACACCTTC | CASSFGLGGYGYTF
TRBJ2-1 | TRBV6-1 | - | TRBD2 | TGTGCCAGCAGTGAAGCACCGGGACTAGCGGGAGGGACCAATGAGCAGTTCTTC | CASSEAPGLAGGTNEQFF
TRBJ1-3 | TRBV6-1 | once | - | TGTGCCAGCAAGAAAGGACTAATCAACACCATATATTTT | CASKKGLINTIYF
TRBJ2-7 | TRBV27 | once | - | TGTGCCTCCCAGAGACATACGGGCTACGAGCAGTACTTC | CASQRHTGYEQYF
TRBJ1-5 | TRBV5-4 | - | - | TGTGCCAGCAGCTTGGGGGCCGCGACCCAGGGTCAGCCCCAGCATTTT | CASSLGAATQGQPQHF
TRBJ2-1 | TRBV6-1 | - | - | TGTGCCAGCAGAGCTAGCTCCTACAATGAGCAGTTCTTC | CASRASSYNEQFF
TRBJ1-1 | TRBV5-4 | - | - | TGTGCCAGCAGCTTCTACGGGACACGCCTGAGGTTGGACACTGAAGCTTTCTTT | CASSFYGTRLRLDTEAFF
TRBJ2-7 | TRBV11-2 | - | - | TGTGCCAGCAGCTTAGGACGGGACGGACCCTACGAGCAGTACTTC | CASSLGRDGPYEQYF
TRBJ2-4 | TRBV6-5 | - | TRBD1 | TGTGCCAGCAGTTACTCTCGGGACAGGTCGGGCATTCAGTACTTC | CASSYSRDRSGIQYF
TRBJ1-1 | TRBV18 | - | - | TGTGCCAGCTCACTCAACCTCCGGACTAACACTGAAGCTTTCTTT | CASSLNLRTNTEAFF
TRBJ2-3 | TRBV4-1 | - | - | TGCGCCAGCAGCCAAGTCGCCCTTGGTCAGGGAACAGATACGCAGTATTTT | CASSQVALGQGTDTQYF
TRBJ1-1 | TRBV5-1 | - | TRBD1 | TGCGCCAGCAGCTTTTCAACCGGGACAGGGGGTATGAACACTGAAGCTTTCTTT | CASSFSTGTGGMNTEAFF
TRBJ1-1 | TRBV9 | - | - | TGTGCCAGCAGCGTTCGGGGACTGGAGAACACTGAAGCTTTCTTT | CASSVRGLENTEAFF
TRBJ1-4 | TRBV4-1 | - | - | TGCGCCAGCAGCCAAGGGGTTTTCAATGAAAAACTGTTTTTT | CASSQGVFNEKLFF
TRBJ2-7 | TRBV19 | - | TRBD1 | TGTGCCAGTAGAAGACAGGGAGCCTACGAGCAGTACTTC | CASRRQGAYEQYF
TRBJ1-2 | TRBV7-2 | - | - | TGTGCCAGCAGCTTAGGGGCTGGCTACACCTTC | CASSLGAGYTF
TRBJ2-2 | TRBV29-1 | - | TRBD1 | TGCAGCGCCTGGACAGGGGCCGGGGAGCTGTTTTTT | CSAWTGAGELFF
TRBJ1-5 | TRBV30 | few | - | TGTGCCTGGCAACAGGAGGATCAGCCCCAGCATTTT | CAWQQEDQPQHF
TRBJ2-3 | TRBV6-6 | - | - | TGTGCCAGCAGTTACTCATCGGGATCTGCAGATACGCAGTATTTT | CASSYSSGSADTQYF
TRBJ1-3 | TRBV9 | once | - | TGTGCCAGCAGCCGGGGGCCCTCTGGAAACACCATATATTTT | CASSRGPSGNTIYF
TRBJ2-1 | TRBV9 | - | - | TGTGCCAGCAGCGTGCTGCGAGGGGGGCTGTTCTTC | CASSVLRGGLFF
TRBJ2-2 | TRBV30 | - | - | TGTGCCTGGAGTTCAAAGTGGCCCGGGGAGCTGTTTTTT | CAWSSKWPGELFF
TRBJ1-2 | TRBV29-1 | - | - | TGCAGCGTTGAAGAAGCAGAGAGTAATGGCTACACCTTC | CSVEEAESNGYTF
TRBJ2-5 | TRBV15 | - | TRBD2 | TGTGCCACCAGCAGAAAAGAACTAGCGGGAGAAGAGACCCAGTACTTC | CATSRKELAGEETQYF
TRBJ1-6 | TRBV5-1 | - | - | TGCGCCAGCAGCTTGGGAAGTAATTCACCCCTCCACTTT | CASSLGSNSPLHF
TRBJ2-3 | TRBV29-1 | - | - | TGCAGCGTTCAACCAGACACAGATACGCAGTATTTT | CSVQPDTDTQYF
TRBJ1-5 | TRBV18 | few | - | TGTGCCAGCTCACCCGGCTTTAGGAATCAGCCCCAGCATTTT | CASSPGFRNQPQHF
TRBJ2-1 | TRBV6-1 | - | - | TGTGTCGCAAGGTATGAGCAGTTCTTC | CVARYEQFF
TRBJ2-1 | TRBV11-2 | - | - | TGTGCCAGCAGCTTAGGGGATCGGCCCGCCGGTGAGCAGTTCTTC | CASSLGDRPAGEQFF
TRBJ2-1 | TRBV5-5 | - | TRBD2 | TGTGCCAGCAGCCCCGGTTCTAGCGGGACCCATCGTGAGCAGTTCTTC | CASSPGSSGTHREQFF
TRBJ2-7 | TRBV7-2 | - | - | TGTGCCAGCAGCTTAGTATTGAGCTACGAGCAGTACTTC | CASSLVLSYEQYF
TRBJ2-3 | TRBV7-7 | - | - | TGTGCCAGGTCCTGGAGGGGCGAAGATACGCAGTATTTT | CARSWRGEDTQYF
TRBJ2-3 | TRBV18 | - | TRBD1 | TGTGCCAGCTCAGAGAGGGGGCTTCGAAGCACAGATACGCAGTATTTT | CASSERGLRSTDTQYF
TRBJ2-1 | TRBV7-7 | once | TRBD2 | TGTGCCAGCAGCATCAGCGGGAGTTCCTACAATGAGCAGTTCTTC | CASSISGSSYNEQFF
TRBJ2-7 | TRBV4-2 | once | TRBD1 | TGTGCCAGCAGCCAAGAGCCCTATTACAGGGGCAGCTCCTACGAGCAGTACTTC | CASSQEPYYRGSSYEQYF
TRBJ1-1 | TRBV19 | - | - | TGTGCCAGTAGTATGGGGGGAGGAACTGAAGCTTTCTTT | CASSMGGGTEAFF
TRBJ2-7 | TRBV7-2 | - | - | TGTGCCAGCAGCCCAGCCGGGCCATCCTACGAGCAGTACTTC | CASSPAGPSYEQYF
TRBJ2-1 | TRBV5-8 | - | TRBD2 | TGTGCCAGCAGCTGGGAGGGAACTAGCGGACCGGCCCCCGATGAGCAGTTCTTC | CASSWEGTSGPAPDEQFF
TRBJ2-1 | TRBV19 | - | - | TGTGCCAGTAGTGCCCGACCCGCCGCAGTCGGCAATGAGCAGTTCTTC | CASSARPAAVGNEQFF
TRBJ1-5 | TRBV6-5 | - | TRBD1 | TGTGCCAGCAGTCCGACAGGGGCCGCTAATCAGCCCCAGCATTTT | CASSPTGAANQPQHF
TRBJ2-7 | TRBV7-2 | - | - | TGTGCCAGCAGCTCCACAAACGAGCAGTACTTC | CASSSTNEQYF
TRBJ1-1 | TRBV5-1 | - | - | TGCGCCAGCAGCGGAGCAGTGAACACTGAAGCTTTCTTT | CASSGAVNTEAFF
TRBJ1-3 | TRBV6-6 | - | - | TGTGCCAGCAGTTACTCGGTTTCAGGGCCTGGAAACACCATATATTTT | CASSYSVSGPGNTIYF